This T cell receptor (beta chain) was captured by sequencing in a study of shared clonotypes between healthy human individuals. From germline, CDR1 is SGHTA and CDR2 FQGTGA. Trimming took off 1 base at V and 4 bases at J, with 13 bases between the two ends. The CDR3 is made up of 16 amino acids. Produced via immunoSEQ multiplex PCR; TCRdb's table is partial and in-frame only. The sample shows roughly 2.2 million clones, 85% to 95% of them seen only once. V usage is TRBV7-3 and J usage is TRBJ2-2; D is undetermined. Sequenced input: naive CD4+ T cells from PBMCs. Documented subset: CD45RA+ positively selected. This sequence was found in a man younger than 35 in good health. Some clones in this sample may be carry-over from other donors' samples. Written as DNA, the CDR3 is TGTGCCAGCAGCTTAAATCCCGTTGGAGCCACCGGGGAGCTGTTTTTT. Translating gives CASSLNPVGATGELFF. Drawing the rest from reference TRBV7-3 and TRBJ2-2, the complete variable domain is GAGVSQTPSNKVTEKGKYVELRCDPISGHTALYWYRQSLGQGPEFLIYFQGTGAADDSGLPNDRFFAVRPEGSVSTLKIQRTERGDSAVYLCASSLNPVGATGELFFGEGSRLTVL.